This is a list of T cell receptor beta chains from one sample in a study of blood T cell repertoires in COVID-19. Some clones are missing from TCRdb's copy, which holds only in-frame ones; the method was immunoSEQ multiplex PCR. The data contain under 200,000 clones, 75% to 90% of them seen just once; the ten biggest clones take up around 6.1%. Input material: peripheral blood. All receptors derive from a woman aged 40 to 50 with acute or convalescent COVID-19. The conserved cysteine and the conserved F or W are not part of the CDR3 here.

V	J	CDR3
TRBV15	TRBJ2-7	ATSRDRYELQRQY
TRBV5-8	TRBJ1-2	ASASGIYGYT
TRBV9	TRBJ2-3	ASSLQGYSLTDTQY
TRBV11-3	TRBJ2-7	ASNLVPGGGHEQY
TRBV6-5	TRBJ1-5	ASSRTGNQPQH
TRBV19	TRBJ2-3	ASSIESSLTDTQY
TRBV7-9	TRBJ1-2	ASRHLQGADGYT
TRBV28	TRBJ1-1	ASSSDGGARTEAF
TRBV9	TRBJ2-1	ASSVAARGNNEQF
TRBV6-5	TRBJ2-3	ASKTSGGGTDTQY
TRBV28	TRBJ1-4	ASTSTGVAEKLF
TRBV27	TRBJ1-2	ATGSTGTGVYGYT
TRBV4-1	TRBJ2-7	ASSQDPYDPAASSYEQY
TRBV27	TRBJ2-6	ASTPLQGSGANVLT
TRBV19	TRBJ1-2	ASSIGDRLPYYGYT
TRBV14	TRBJ2-7	ASSRQGLSYEQY
TRBV7-9	TRBJ2-7	ASDRQGSYEQY
TRBV29-1	TRBJ2-7	SVNSGQGIYEQY
TRBV2	TRBJ2-7	ASKVGKGAGEQY
TRBV5-1	TRBJ1-1	ASSGVQGENTEAF
TRBV19	TRBJ1-1	ASSIDEGGWTEAF
TRBV7-8	TRBJ2-7	ASSLVGQGYEQY
TRBV7-3	TRBJ2-3	ASSLGGAADTQY
TRBV7-6	TRBJ2-7	ASSSSHEQY
TRBV9	TRBJ1-5	ASSVADSWNQPQH
TRBV3-1/TRBV3-2	TRBJ2-7	ASSQFSGDSYEQY
TRBV25-1	TRBJ1-2	ASSDTGTEFGYT
TRBV29-1	TRBJ2-1	SAEVQGCAREQF
TRBV4-1	TRBJ1-2	ASSQVGQGARYT
TRBV28	TRBJ2-7	ASSFGGSSYEQY
TRBV28	TRBJ1-5	ASSLWGQGRRQPQH
TRBV7-2	TRBJ2-3	ASSFVSGGADTQY
TRBV9	TRBJ1-1	ASSVADSTEAF
TRBV4-1	TRBJ2-1	ASSQDPGTSGRIYNEQF
TRBV2	TRBJ2-5	ASTGQGGQTQY
TRBV27	TRBJ2-7	ASSPSRGDGLPYEQY
TRBV7-9	TRBJ1-2	ASSHTTGGRRGYT
TRBV24-1	TRBJ2-7	ATSDFGQGGSGEQY
TRBV5-4	TRBJ2-2	ASSFLPSGTGELF
TRBV19	TRBJ1-1	ASSPDRGTEAF
TRBV5-1	TRBJ2-7	ASSRDRGYEQY
TRBV5-4	TRBJ1-3	ASSYGQGAISGNTIY
TRBV12-3/TRBV12-4	TRBJ2-1	ASSRQEREQF
TRBV27	TRBJ2-5	ASSSRDWDLGTQY
TRBV10-3	TRBJ1-4	AISVRQGDEKLF
TRBV11-2	TRBJ1-3	ASSRSDSGNTIY
TRBV6-5	TRBJ2-7	ASSRDRDSVEQY
TRBV30	TRBJ1-5	AWSPAQGSFSNQPQH
TRBV18	TRBJ2-7	ASSTQSSYEQY
TRBV19	TRBJ2-7	ASRRTGGAILDEQY
TRBV30	TRBJ2-7	AWVGTRSSYEQY
TRBV11-2	TRBJ2-7	ASSSGTGGYEQY
TRBV3-1/TRBV3-2	TRBJ2-2	ASSHSARAGRGAGELF
TRBV4-1	TRBJ2-7	ASSPRTEAILRGGEQY
TRBV4-2	TRBJ1-3	ASSQDRGSDSGNTIY
TRBV24-1	TRBJ2-1	ATSDSGTGGFAEQF
TRBV10-3	TRBJ2-7	AIRGTSGRNRAYEQY
TRBV5-1	TRBJ2-5	ASSTLWTGGASETQY
TRBV28	TRBJ2-3	ASSFFVSSGVGDTQY